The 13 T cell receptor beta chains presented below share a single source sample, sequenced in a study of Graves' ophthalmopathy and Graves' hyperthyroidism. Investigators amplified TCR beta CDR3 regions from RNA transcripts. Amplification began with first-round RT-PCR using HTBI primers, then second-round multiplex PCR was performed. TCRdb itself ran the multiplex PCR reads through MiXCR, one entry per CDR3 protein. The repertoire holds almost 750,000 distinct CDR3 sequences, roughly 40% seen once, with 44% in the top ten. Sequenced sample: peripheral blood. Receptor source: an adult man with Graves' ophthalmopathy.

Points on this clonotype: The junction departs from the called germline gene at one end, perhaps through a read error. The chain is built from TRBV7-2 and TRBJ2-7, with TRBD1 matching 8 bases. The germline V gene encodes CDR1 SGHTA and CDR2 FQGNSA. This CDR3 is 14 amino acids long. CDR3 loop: CASSQVSQGARQYF. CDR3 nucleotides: TGCGCCAGCAGCCAAGTTAGCCAGGGGGCTCGGCAGTACTTC. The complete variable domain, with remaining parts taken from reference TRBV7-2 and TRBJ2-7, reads GAGVSQSPSNKVTEKGKDVELRCDPISGHTALYWYRQSLGQGLEFLIYFQGNSAPDKSGLPSDRFSAERTGGSVSTLTIQRTQQEDSAVYLCASSQVSQGARQYFGPGTRLTVT.

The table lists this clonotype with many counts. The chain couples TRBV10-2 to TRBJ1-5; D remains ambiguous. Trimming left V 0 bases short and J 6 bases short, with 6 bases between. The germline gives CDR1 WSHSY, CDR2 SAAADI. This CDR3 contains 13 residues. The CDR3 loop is CASSESIGQPQHF. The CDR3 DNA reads TGCGCCAGCAGTGAGTCGATCGGTCAGCCCCAGCATTTT.

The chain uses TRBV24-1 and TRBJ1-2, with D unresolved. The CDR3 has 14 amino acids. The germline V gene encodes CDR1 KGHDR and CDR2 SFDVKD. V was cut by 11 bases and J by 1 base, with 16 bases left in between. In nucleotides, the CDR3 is TGTGCCAGCACCACTTACGGCCTTAACTATGGCTACACCTTC. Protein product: CASTTYGLNYGYTF.

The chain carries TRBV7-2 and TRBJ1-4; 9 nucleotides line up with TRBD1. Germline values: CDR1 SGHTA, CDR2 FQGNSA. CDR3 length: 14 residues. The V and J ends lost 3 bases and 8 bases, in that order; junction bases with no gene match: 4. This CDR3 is CASSLAGTGEKLFF. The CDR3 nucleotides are TGTGCCAGCAGCTTGGCGGGGACAGGGGAAAAACTGTTTTTT.

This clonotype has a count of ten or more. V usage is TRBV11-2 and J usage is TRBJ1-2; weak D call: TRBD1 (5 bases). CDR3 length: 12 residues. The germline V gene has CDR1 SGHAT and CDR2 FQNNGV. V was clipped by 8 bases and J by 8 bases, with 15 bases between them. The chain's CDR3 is CASRSSGAGYTF. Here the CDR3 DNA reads TGTGCCAGCCGCTCCAGCGGGGCGGGCTACACCTTC.

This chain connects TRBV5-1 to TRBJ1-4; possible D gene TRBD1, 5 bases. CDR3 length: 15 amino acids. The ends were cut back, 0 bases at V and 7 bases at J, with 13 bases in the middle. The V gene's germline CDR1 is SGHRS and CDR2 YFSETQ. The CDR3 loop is CASSLDGTSTEKLFF. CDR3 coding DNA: TGCGCCAGCAGCTTGGATGGGACTTCTACTGAAAAACTGTTTTTT.

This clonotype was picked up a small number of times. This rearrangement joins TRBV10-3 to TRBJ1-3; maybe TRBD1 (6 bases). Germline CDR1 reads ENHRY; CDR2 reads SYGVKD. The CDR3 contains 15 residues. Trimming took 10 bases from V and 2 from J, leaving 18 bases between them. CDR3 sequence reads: CATQIDRLAGNTIYF. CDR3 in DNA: TGTGCCACTCAAATTGACAGGCTCGCTGGAAACACCATATATTTT.

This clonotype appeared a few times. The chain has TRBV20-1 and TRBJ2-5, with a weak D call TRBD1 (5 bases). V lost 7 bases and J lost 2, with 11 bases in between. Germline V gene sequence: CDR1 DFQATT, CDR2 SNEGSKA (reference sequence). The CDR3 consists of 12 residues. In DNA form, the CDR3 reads TGCAGTGGACCAGGGCCTCAAGAGACCCAGTACTTC. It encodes CSGPGPQETQYF.

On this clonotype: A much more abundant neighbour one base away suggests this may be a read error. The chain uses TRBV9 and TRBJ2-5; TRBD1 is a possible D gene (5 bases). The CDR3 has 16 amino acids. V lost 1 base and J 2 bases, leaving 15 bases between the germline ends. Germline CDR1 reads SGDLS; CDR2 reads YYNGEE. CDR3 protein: CASSVSSLGVQETQYF. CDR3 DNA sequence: TGTGCCAGCAGCGTATCTTCCTTAGGGGTTCAAGAGACCCAGTACTTC.

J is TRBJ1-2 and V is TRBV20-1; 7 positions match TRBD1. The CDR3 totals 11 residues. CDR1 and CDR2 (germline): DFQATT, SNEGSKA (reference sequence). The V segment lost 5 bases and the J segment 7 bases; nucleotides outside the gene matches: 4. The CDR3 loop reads CSARQGLGYTF. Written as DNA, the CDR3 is TGCAGTGCTCGACAGGGACTTGGCTACACCTTC.

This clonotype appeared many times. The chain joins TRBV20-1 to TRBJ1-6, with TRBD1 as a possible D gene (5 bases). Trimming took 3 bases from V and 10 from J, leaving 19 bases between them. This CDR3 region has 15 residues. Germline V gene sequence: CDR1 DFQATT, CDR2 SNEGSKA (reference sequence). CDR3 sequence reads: CSARVGRGRASPLHF. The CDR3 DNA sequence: TGCAGTGCTAGGGTGGGACGGGGCAGGGCCTCACCCCTCCACTTT.

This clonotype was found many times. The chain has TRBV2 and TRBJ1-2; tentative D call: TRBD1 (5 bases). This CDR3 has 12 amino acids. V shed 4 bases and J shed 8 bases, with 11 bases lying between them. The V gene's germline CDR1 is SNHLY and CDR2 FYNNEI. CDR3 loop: CASSVQVRGYTF. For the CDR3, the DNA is TGTGCCAGCAGTGTACAGGTCCGGGGCTACACCTTC.

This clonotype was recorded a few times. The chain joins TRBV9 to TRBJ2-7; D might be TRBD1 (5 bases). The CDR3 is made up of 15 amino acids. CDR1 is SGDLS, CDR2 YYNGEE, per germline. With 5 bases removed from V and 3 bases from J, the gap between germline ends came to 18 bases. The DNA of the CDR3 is TGTGCCAGCAGTGAACATGGCAGGGCGAACTACGAGCAGTACTTC. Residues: CASSEHGRANYEQYF.